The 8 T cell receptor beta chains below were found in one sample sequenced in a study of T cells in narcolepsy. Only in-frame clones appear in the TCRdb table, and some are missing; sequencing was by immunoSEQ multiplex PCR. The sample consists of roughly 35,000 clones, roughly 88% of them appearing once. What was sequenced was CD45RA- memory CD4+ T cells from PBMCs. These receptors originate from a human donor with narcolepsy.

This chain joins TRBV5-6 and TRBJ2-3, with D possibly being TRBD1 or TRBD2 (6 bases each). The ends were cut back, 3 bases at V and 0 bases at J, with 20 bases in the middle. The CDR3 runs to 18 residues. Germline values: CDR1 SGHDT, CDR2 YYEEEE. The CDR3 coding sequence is TGTGCCAGCAGCTCACGGGGGCAGGGCCGGGGTAGCACAGATACGCAGTATTTT. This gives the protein CASSSRGQGRGSTDTQYF.

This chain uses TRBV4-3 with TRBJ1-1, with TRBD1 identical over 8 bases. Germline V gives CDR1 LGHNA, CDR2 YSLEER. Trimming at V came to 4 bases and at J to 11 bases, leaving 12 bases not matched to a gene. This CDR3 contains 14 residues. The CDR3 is CASSRDRLAVGAFF. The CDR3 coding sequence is TGCGCCAGCAGCCGGGACAGGCTCGCCGTAGGGGCTTTCTTT.

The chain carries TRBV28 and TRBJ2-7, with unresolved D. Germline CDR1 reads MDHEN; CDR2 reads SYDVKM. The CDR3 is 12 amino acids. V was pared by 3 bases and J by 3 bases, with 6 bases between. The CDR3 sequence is CASSFSRYEQYF. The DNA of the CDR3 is TGTGCCAGCAGTTTTAGTCGCTACGAGCAGTACTTC.

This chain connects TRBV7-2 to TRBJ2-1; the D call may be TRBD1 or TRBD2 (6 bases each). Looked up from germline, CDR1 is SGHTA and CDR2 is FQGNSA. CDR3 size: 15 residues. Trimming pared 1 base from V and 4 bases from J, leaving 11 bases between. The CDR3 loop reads CASSLDGGRYNEQFF. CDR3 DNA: TGTGCCAGCAGCTTAGACGGGGGCCGGTACAATGAGCAGTTCTTC.

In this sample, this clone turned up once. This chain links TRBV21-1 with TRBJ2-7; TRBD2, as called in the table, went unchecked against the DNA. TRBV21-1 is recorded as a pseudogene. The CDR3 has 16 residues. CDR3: CASSNGGAGTAHEQYF. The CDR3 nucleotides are TGTGCCAGCAGCAACGGGGGGGCGGGGACGGCCCACGAGCAGTACTTC.

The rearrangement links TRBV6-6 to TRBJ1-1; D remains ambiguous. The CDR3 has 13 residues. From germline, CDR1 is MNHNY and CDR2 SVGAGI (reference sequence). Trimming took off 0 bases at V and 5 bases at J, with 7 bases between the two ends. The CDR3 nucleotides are TGTGCCAGCAGTTACTCGCCGGGGACTGAAGCTTTCTTT. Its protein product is CASSYSPGTEAFF.

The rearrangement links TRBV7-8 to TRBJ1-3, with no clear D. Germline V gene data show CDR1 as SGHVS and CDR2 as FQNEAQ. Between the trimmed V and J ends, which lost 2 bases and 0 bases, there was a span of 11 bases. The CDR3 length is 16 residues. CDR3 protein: CASSLSSVNSGNTIYF. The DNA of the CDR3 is TGTGCCAGCAGCTTAAGTTCGGTTAACTCTGGAAACACCATATATTTT.

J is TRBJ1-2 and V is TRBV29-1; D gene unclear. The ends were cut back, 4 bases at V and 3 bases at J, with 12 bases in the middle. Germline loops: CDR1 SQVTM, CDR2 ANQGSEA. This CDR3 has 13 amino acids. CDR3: CSVGGGADYGYTF. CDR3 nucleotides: TGCAGCGTTGGAGGTGGCGCAGACTATGGCTACACCTTC.